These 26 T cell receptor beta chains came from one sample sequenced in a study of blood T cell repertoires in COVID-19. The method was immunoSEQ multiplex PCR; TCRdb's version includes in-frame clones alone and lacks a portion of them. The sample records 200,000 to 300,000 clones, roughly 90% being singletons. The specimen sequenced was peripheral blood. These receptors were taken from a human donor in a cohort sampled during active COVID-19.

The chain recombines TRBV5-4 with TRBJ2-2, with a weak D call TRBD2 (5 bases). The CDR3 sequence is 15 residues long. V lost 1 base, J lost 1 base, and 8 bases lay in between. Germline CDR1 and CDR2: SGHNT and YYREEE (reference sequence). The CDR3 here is CASSLSRENTGELFF. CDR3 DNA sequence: TGTGCCAGCAGCTTGAGTCGGGAGAACACCGGGGAGCTGTTTTTT.

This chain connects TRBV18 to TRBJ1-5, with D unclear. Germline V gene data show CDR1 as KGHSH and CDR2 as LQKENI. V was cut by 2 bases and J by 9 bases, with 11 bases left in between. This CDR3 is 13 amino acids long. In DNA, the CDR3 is TGTGCCAGCTCACCAGAGGGTTTACGGCCCCAGCATTTT. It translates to CASSPEGLRPQHF.

The CDR3 DNA reads as TGTGCTAGTGGTTTGATCCTCGTTGGGACTCCCTCCTACAATGAGCAGTTCTTC. As protein: CASGLILVGTPSYNEQFF. The chain carries TRBV12-5 and TRBJ2-1, with D perhaps matching TRBD2 (6 bases). Germline CDR1 and CDR2: LGHNT and FRNRAP. This CDR3 is built from 18 residues. V was cut by 2 bases and J by 0 bases, with 17 bases left in between.

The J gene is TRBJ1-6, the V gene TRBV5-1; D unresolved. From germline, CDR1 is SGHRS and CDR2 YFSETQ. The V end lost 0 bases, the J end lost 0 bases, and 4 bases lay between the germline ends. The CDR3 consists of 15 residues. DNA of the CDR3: TGCGCCAGCAGCTTGGACAGCTCCTATAATTCACCCCTCCACTTT. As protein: CASSLDSSYNSPLHF.

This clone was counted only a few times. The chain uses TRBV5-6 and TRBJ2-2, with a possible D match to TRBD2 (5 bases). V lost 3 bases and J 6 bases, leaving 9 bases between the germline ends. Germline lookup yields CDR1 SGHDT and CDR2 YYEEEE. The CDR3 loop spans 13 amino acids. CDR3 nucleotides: TGTGCCAGCAGCTCACCTAGCCCCGGGGAGCTGTTTTTT. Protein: CASSSPSPGELFF.

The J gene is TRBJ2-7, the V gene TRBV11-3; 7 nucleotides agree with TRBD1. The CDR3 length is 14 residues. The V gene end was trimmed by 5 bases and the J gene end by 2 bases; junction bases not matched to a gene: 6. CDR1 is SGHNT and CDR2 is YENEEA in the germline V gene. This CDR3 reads CASSPRDSAYEQYF. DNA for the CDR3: TGTGCCAGCAGCCCCCGGGACAGTGCCTACGAGCAGTACTTC.

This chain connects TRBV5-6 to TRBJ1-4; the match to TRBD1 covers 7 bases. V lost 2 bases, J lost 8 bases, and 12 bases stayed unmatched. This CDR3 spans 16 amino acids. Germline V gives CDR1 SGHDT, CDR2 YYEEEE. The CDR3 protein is CASSFATGEWAEKLFF. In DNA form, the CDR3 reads TGTGCCAGCAGCTTCGCAACAGGGGAGTGGGCCGAAAAACTGTTTTTT.

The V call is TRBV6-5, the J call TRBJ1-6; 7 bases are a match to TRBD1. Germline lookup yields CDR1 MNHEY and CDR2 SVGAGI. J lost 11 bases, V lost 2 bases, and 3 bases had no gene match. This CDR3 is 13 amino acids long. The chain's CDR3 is CASSYGRGTPLHF. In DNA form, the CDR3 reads TGTGCCAGCAGTTACGGCAGGGGGACACCCCTCCACTTT.

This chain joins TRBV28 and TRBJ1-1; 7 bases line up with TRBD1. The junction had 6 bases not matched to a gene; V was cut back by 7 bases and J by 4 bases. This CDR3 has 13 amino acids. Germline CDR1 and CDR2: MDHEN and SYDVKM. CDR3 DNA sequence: TGTGCCAGCACGTTCCAGGGGGTCACTGAAGCTTTCTTT. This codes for CASTFQGVTEAFF.

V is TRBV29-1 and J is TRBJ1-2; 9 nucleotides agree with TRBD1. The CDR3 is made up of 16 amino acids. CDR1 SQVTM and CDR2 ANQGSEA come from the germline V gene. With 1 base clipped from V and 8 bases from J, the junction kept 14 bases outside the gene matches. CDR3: CSVEVKGQGTEEGYTF. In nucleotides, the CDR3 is TGCAGCGTTGAAGTGAAGGGACAGGGCACGGAGGAAGGCTACACCTTC.

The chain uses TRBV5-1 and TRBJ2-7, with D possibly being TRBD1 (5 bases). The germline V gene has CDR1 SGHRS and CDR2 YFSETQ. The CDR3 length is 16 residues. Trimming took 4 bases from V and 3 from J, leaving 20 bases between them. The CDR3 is CASSGRQTEAFYEQYF. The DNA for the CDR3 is TGCGCCAGCAGCGGAAGACAGACCGAAGCTTTCTACGAGCAGTACTTC.

The CDR3, as DNA: TGTGCCAGCAGTTACCACCGACAGACTGCCTACGAGCAGTACTTC. This codes for CASSYHRQTAYEQYF. The J gene is TRBJ2-7, the V gene TRBV6-2 or TRBV6-3, with D perhaps TRBD1 (5 bases). The CDR3 extends over 15 amino acids. CDR1 is MNHEY, CDR2 SVGEGT, per germline. Between the trimmed V and J ends, which lost 2 bases and 2 bases, there was a span of 13 bases.

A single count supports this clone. The CDR3 loop reads CASSSGTGRNEKLFF. The CDR3 region has the DNA TGTGCCAGCAGCTCCGGGACAGGGAGAAATGAAAAACTGTTTTTT. This chain links TRBV7-9 with TRBJ1-4, with 9 nucleotides matching TRBD1. Germline lookup yields CDR1 SEHNR and CDR2 FQNEAQ (reference sequence). V gave up 4 bases and J gave up 5 bases; unmatched junction bases: 5. This CDR3 has 15 amino acids.

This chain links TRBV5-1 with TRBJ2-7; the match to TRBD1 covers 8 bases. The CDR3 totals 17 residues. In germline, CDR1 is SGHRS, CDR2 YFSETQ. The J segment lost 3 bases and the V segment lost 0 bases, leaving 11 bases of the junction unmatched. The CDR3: CASSLAVLGTGYYEQYF. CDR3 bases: TGCGCCAGCAGCTTGGCCGTCCTCGGGACAGGTTACTACGAGCAGTACTTC. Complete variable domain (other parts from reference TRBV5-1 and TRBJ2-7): KAGVTQTPRYLIKTRGQQVTLSCSPISGHRSVSWYQQTPGQGLQFLFEYFSETQRNKGNFPGRFSGRQFSNSRSEMNVSTLELGDSALYLCASSLAVLGTGYYEQYFGPGTRLTVT.

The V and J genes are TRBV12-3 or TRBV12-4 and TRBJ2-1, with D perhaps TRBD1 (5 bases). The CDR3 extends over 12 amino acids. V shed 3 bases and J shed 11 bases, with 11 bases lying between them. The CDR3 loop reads CASSLMGQKQFF. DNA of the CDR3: TGTGCCAGCAGTTTGATGGGGCAGAAGCAGTTCTTC.

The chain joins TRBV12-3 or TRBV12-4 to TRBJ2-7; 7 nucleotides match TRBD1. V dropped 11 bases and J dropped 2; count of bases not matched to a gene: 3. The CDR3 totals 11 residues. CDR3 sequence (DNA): TGTGCCTCCGGGACAGCCTACGAGCAGTACTTC. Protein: CASGTAYEQYF.

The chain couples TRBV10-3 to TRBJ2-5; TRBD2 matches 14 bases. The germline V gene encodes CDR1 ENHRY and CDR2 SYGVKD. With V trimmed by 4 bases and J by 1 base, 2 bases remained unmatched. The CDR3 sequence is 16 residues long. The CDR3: CAISGGTSGGQETQYF. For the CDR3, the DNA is TGTGCCATCAGTGGGGGGACTAGCGGGGGCCAAGAGACCCAGTACTTC.

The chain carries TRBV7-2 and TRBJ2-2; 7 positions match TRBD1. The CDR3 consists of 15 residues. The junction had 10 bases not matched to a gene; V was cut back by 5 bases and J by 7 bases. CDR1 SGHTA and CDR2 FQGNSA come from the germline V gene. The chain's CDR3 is CASSPPTGLGGELFF. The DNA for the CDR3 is TGTGCCAGCAGCCCGCCGACAGGGCTGGGCGGGGAGCTGTTTTTT.

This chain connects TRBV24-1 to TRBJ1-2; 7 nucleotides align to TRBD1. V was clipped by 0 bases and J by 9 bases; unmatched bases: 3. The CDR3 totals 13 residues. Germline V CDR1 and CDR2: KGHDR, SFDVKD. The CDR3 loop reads CATSDLEGASYTF. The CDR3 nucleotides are TGTGCCACCAGTGATTTGGAGGGGGCAAGCTACACCTTC.

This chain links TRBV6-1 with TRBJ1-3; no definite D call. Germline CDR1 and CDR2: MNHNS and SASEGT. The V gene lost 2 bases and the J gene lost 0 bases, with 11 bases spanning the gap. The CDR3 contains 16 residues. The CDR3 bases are TGTGCCAGCAGTGAATTGACACCGAGCTCTGGAAACACCATATATTTT. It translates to CASSELTPSSGNTIYF.

In DNA form, the CDR3 reads TGTGCCACCAGTGACGCCTTTCGGGAGACCCAGTACTTC. Translated: CATSDAFRETQYF. The chain combines TRBV24-1 with TRBJ2-5, with D unclear. Looked up from germline, CDR1 is KGHDR and CDR2 is SFDVKD. The CDR3 covers 13 residues. Trimming took 4 bases from V and 5 from J, leaving 10 bases between them.

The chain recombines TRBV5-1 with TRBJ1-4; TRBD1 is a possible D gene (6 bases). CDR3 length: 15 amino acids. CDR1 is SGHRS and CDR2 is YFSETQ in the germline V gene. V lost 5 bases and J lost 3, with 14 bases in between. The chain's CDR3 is CASSPRGAPNEKLFF. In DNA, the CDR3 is TGCGCCAGCAGTCCCCGGGGGGCGCCTAATGAAAAACTGTTTTTT.

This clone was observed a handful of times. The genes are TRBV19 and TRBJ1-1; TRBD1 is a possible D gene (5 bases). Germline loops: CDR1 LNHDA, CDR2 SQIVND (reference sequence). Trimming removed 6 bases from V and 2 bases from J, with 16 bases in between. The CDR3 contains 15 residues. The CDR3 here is CASRLRGDTNTEAFF. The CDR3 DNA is TGTGCCAGTAGGTTAAGGGGCGATACCAACACTGAAGCTTTCTTT.

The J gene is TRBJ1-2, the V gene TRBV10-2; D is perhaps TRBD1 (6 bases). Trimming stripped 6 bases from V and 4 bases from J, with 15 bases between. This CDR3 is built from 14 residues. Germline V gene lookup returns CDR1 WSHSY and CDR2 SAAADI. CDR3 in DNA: TGCGCCAGCAGAGGGACATTGGACCTCTATGGCTACACCTTC. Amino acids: CASRGTLDLYGYTF.

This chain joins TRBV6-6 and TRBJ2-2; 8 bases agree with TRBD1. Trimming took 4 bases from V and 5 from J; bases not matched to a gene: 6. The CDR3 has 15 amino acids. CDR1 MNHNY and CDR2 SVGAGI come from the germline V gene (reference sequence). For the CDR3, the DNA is TGTGCCAGCAGTTCCGGGACAGGAAAGACCGGGGAGCTGTTTTTT. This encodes CASSSGTGKTGELFF.

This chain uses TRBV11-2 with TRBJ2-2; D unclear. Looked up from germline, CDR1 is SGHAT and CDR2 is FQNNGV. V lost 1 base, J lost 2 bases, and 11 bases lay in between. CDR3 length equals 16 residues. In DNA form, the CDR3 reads TGTGCCAGCAGCTTAGCCGAGTCCTTCAACACCGGGGAGCTGTTTTTT. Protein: CASSLAESFNTGELFF.